This T cell receptor beta chain emerged from a study of T cells after posttransplantation cyclophosphamide. With 6 bases clipped from V and 2 bases from J, the junction kept 5 bases outside the gene matches. The germline V gene has CDR1 LNHDA and CDR2 SQIVND (reference sequence). The CDR3 totals 15 residues. General observations from the study: Recipient CMV seropositivity and CMV reactivation strongly tracked TRB clonality. Later blood repertoires were often dominated by clones from the donor CD8+ memory compartment. Tissue-infiltrating T cells from skin or gut overlapped little with blood T cells.

A marrow graft followed busulfan-fludarabine conditioning, with cyclophosphamide on days +3 and +4. Sequenced by immunoSEQ multiplex PCR; TCRdb stores in-frame clones only, minus some. Of tens of thousands of clones in the sample, roughly 78% were seen once. On this clone: What it binds is not known.

Sequences were derived from CD4+ T cells sorted from blood, sampled around 2,000 days after a stem cell transplant with posttransplant cyclophosphamide. This TCR came from a female patient between 40 and 55 years old who received an allogeneic stem cell transplant from a related donor, was CMV-positive, and had no GVHD. Certain T cells may be donor cells from the graft. V and J are TRBV19 and TRBJ1-4; TRBD1 matches at 8 bases. This CDR3 is CASRRQGSTNEKLFF. CDR3 bases: TGTGCCAGTAGGCGACAGGGGAGCACTAATGAAAAACTGTTTTTT.